One and the same sample provided the 9 T cell receptor beta chains below, sequenced in a study of control samples from healthy donors and cancer patients. Profiling relied on immunoSEQ multiplex PCR, and the TCRdb table lists in-frame clones only, not all of them. This sample has around 140,000 clones; 85% to 90% occur once, and the top ten carry 6% to 9.5%. The sequencing sample was made of PBMCs. These receptors all come from a man aged 50 to 60 with head and neck cancer.

This clone is a singleton in its sample. V usage is TRBV7-2 and J usage is TRBJ2-3; D is ambiguous. The CDR3 extends over 15 amino acids. Germline values: CDR1 SGHTA, CDR2 FQGNSA. The V end lost 2 bases, the J end lost 0 bases, and 9 bases lay between the germline ends. CDR3 in amino acids: CASSLTVFSTDTQYF. The CDR3, as DNA: TGTGCCAGCAGCTTAACGGTTTTTAGCACAGATACGCAGTATTTT.

The rearrangement joins TRBV7-9 to TRBJ1-3; no reliable D call. The V gene lost 1 base and the J gene lost 0 bases, with 10 bases spanning the gap. Germline CDR1 SEHNR, CDR2 FQNEAQ (reference sequence). This CDR3 region has 16 residues. The CDR3 protein is CASSLDYESSGNTIYF. In nucleotides, the CDR3 is TGTGCCAGCAGCTTAGACTACGAGAGCTCTGGAAACACCATATATTTT.

The chain uses TRBV11-2 and TRBJ2-5; no clear D gene. CDR1 and CDR2 from the germline V gene are SGHAT and FQNNGV. CDR3 length: 15 amino acids. The V and J ends lost 7 bases and 4 bases respectively, with 19 bases between them. CDR3 protein: CASTVPDTRAETQYF. Written as DNA, the CDR3 is TGTGCCAGCACTGTCCCGGATACAAGGGCAGAGACCCAGTACTTC.

This clone was found a few times. This chain connects TRBV28 to TRBJ1-1; D is undetermined. Germline loops: CDR1 MDHEN, CDR2 SYDVKM. This CDR3 region has 16 residues. V was clipped by 0 bases and J by 11 bases, with 22 bases between them. CDR3 in amino acids: CASSLWLLPLPSSAFF. CDR3 coding DNA: TGTGCCAGCAGTTTATGGCTACTCCCTTTACCAAGCAGCGCTTTCTTT.

The V call is TRBV5-1, the J call TRBJ1-2; TRBD1 agrees at 7 bases. V lost 4 bases and J lost 4; bases outside the gene matches: 4. The CDR3 runs 13 residues. Germline V gene sequence: CDR1 SGHRS, CDR2 YFSETQ. This chain's CDR3 is CASSEAGGYGYTF. CDR3 nucleotide sequence: TGCGCCAGCAGCGAGGCAGGGGGCTATGGCTACACCTTC.

V gene TRBV13 combines with J gene TRBJ2-3, with 11 nucleotides matching TRBD2. This CDR3 has 20 amino acids. The V segment lost 5 bases and the J segment 4 bases; nucleotides outside the gene matches: 20. The germline V gene encodes CDR1 PRHDT and CDR2 FYEKMQ (reference sequence). As DNA, the CDR3 is TGTGCCAGCAGCGCTAGCGGCCAAGAAATAGCGGGGGGGCCCCCAGATACGCAGTATTTT. Translating it yields CASSASGQEIAGGPPDTQYF.

The J gene is TRBJ1-4, the V gene TRBV5-1, with 8 bases fitting TRBD1. V lost 2 bases to trimming and J lost 7 bases; unmatched junction nucleotides: 4. The CDR3 covers 14 residues. CDR1 and CDR2 (germline): SGHRS, YFSETQ. The CDR3 coding sequence is TGCGCCAGCAGCTTATCAGGGGGCGGTGAAAAACTGTTTTTT. Protein product: CASSLSGGGEKLFF.

The chain couples TRBV7-9 to TRBJ1-6; D is uncertain. The CDR3 covers 16 residues. In germline, CDR1 is SEHNR, CDR2 FQNEAQ (reference sequence). V lost 5 bases, J lost 9 bases, and 20 bases lay in between. This CDR3 is CASSPSEGRFGSPLHF. CDR3 DNA: TGTGCCAGCAGCCCGAGCGAAGGGCGATTTGGTTCACCCCTCCACTTT.

J is TRBJ1-4 and V is TRBV18, with D tentatively TRBD1 (6 bases). This CDR3 is 16 amino acids long. The germline V gene encodes CDR1 KGHSH and CDR2 LQKENI. Deletions cut 3 bases from V and 7 bases from J, with 18 bases between. CDR3 residues: CASSPQQQGRREKLFF. CDR3 coding DNA: TGTGCCAGCTCACCGCAGCAACAGGGAAGGCGTGAAAAACTGTTTTTT. The complete variable domain, with remaining parts taken from reference TRBV18 and TRBJ1-4, reads NAGVMQNPRHLVRRRGQEARLRCSPMKGHSHVYWYRQLPEEGLKFMVYLQKENIIDESGMPKERFSAEFPKEGPSILRIQQVVRGDSAAYFCASSPQQQGRREKLFFGSGTQLSVL.